Detailed here is one T cell receptor (beta chain). Method: immunoSEQ multiplex PCR; TCRdb's copy keeps in-frame clones and lacks some. The data contain roughly 210,000 clones, around 86% of them singletons. These data are taken from a study of blood T cell repertoires in COVID-19. Overall study: Two negative PCRs, clearance, or symptom resolution had been documented for recovered Cohort 3 donors. Sites in the United States, Italy and Spain provided acute and convalescent COVID-19 samples.

The CDR3 contains 13 residues. Germline V gene data show CDR1 as SGHRS and CDR2 as YFSETQ. With 4 bases removed from V and 6 bases from J, the gap between germline ends came to 11 bases. Recruitment covered about two dozen US areas and drew participants whose ages spanned about 18 to 90 years. Grouping used clinical history reported by participants in a survey and questionnaire. Sequenced input: PBMCs or T cells enriched from blood (not recorded which). The gene calls are TRBV5-1 and TRBJ2-4; the D gene is possibly TRBD1 (6 bases). This sequence was found in a man aged 30 to 45 in a cohort exposed to, infected with or recovered from COVID-19 (not recorded which). CDR3 nucleotide sequence: TGCGCCAGCAGCCGGGACACGGGAAACATTCAGTACTTC. Its protein is CASSRDTGNIQYF. The variable domain in full, with the rest retrieved from reference TRBV5-1 and TRBJ2-4, is KAGVTQTPRYLIKTRGQQVTLSCSPISGHRSVSWYQQTPGQGLQFLFEYFSETQRNKGNFPGRFSGRQFSNSRSEMNVSTLELGDSALYLCASSRDTGNIQYFGAGTRLSVL.